Each of the 13 T cell receptor beta chains below was sequenced from the same sample in a study of T cell changes during pregnancy in multiple sclerosis. Libraries were prepared by immunoSEQ multiplex PCR; TCRdb keeps only in-frame clonotypes and omits some of them. The table shows some 77,000 clones, with approximately 94% occurring only once. The sample consisted of CD4+ T cells from peripheral blood mononuclear cells, taken before pregnancy. The receptor source for this set is a female donor with multiple sclerosis, enrolled in a pregnancy study.

The chain has TRBV6-1 and TRBJ2-6; TRBD1 might be the D (5 bases). The V end was cut by 1 base, the J end by 4 bases, with 11 bases between. The CDR3 is 16 residues long. Per germline, CDR1 MNHNS and CDR2 SASEGT. Here the CDR3 DNA reads TGTGCCAGCAGTGAAGGAACAGGATCCGGGGCCAACGTCCTGACTTTC. Amino acids: CASSEGTGSGANVLTF.

This sequence joins TRBV5-1 and TRBJ2-1; 7 bases line up with TRBD2. Trimming at V came to 6 bases and at J to 2 bases, leaving 8 bases not matched to a gene. Germline V gene data show CDR1 as SGHRS and CDR2 as YFSETQ. This CDR3 region has 15 residues. The CDR3 region has the DNA TGCGCCAGCAAGGACGGGGGAGGGGCCTACAATGAGCAGTTCTTC. It specifies CASKDGGGAYNEQFF.

The gene calls are TRBV30 and TRBJ2-5; maybe TRBD2 (6 bases). The CDR3 covers 16 residues. Germline assignment: CDR1 GTSNPN and CDR2 SVGIG (reference sequence). V was shortened by 1 base and J by 5 bases, with 20 bases between the two germline ends. The CDR3 loop reads CAWSGGPPTAGETQYF. DNA of the CDR3: TGTGCCTGGAGTGGGGGACCCCCTACGGCGGGGGAGACCCAGTACTTC. The full variable domain, rest sourced from reference TRBV30 and TRBJ2-5, is SQTIHQWPATLVQPVGSPLSLECTVEGTSNPNLYWYRQAAGRGLQLLFYSVGIGQISSEVPQNLSASRPQDRQFILSSKKLLLSDSGFYLCAWSGGPPTAGETQYFGPGTRLLVL.

This clone was seen only once. The rearrangement links TRBV29-1 to TRBJ2-7, with 9 nucleotides matching TRBD1. V was pared by 4 bases and J by 3 bases, with 7 bases of the junction left unmatched. CDR3 length equals 14 residues. Germline CDR1 is SQVTM and CDR2 is ANQGSEA. The CDR3, as DNA: TGCAGCGTTGCCGAGACAGGGGGGGGCTACGAGCAGTACTTC. The encoded protein is CSVAETGGGYEQYF.

The V and J genes are TRBV6-6 and TRBJ1-2; D remains ambiguous. CDR3 length: 13 residues. The germline V and J ends were trimmed by 10 bases and 8 bases, with 20 bases remaining between them. Germline loops: CDR1 MNHNY, CDR2 SVGAGI (reference sequence). The CDR3 DNA follows: TGTGCCACCCTTCGGGAACCCGTAGGCGGCTACACCTTC. It specifies CATLREPVGGYTF.

The chain links TRBV29-1 to TRBJ1-1; tentatively, D is TRBD1 (5 bases). V dropped 6 bases and J dropped 4 bases, with 15 bases sitting between them. The CDR3 consists of 13 residues. Per germline, CDR1 SQVTM and CDR2 ANQGSEA. CDR3: CSVSTEQATEAFF. Written as DNA, the CDR3 is TGCAGCGTCTCGACAGAACAGGCCACTGAAGCTTTCTTT.

The gene calls are TRBV19 and TRBJ2-3; maybe TRBD2 (6 bases). Germline-derived CDR1 and CDR2 are LNHDA and SQIVND (reference sequence). V was trimmed by 0 bases and J by 2 bases, leaving 12 bases between them. The CDR3 totals 16 residues. CDR3 sequence: CASSIDWGDNTDTQYF. Here the CDR3 DNA reads TGTGCCAGTAGTATAGATTGGGGGGATAACACAGATACGCAGTATTTT.

The rearrangement links TRBV7-6 to TRBJ2-3, with a tentative D call TRBD2 (5 bases). V was pared by 0 bases and J by 2 bases, with 9 bases between. This CDR3 has 15 residues. CDR1 and CDR2 (germline): SGHVS, FNYEAQ. The chain's CDR3 is CASSLAGEYTDTQYF. The CDR3 DNA is TGTGCCAGCAGCTTAGCCGGGGAGTACACAGATACGCAGTATTTT. The full variable domain, in which reference TRBV7-6 and TRBJ2-3 provide the parts outside the CDR3, is GAGVSQSPRYKVTKRGQDVALRCDPISGHVSLYWYRQALGQGPEFLTYFNYEAQQDKSGLPNDRFSAERPEGSISTLTIQRTEQRDSAMYRCASSLAGEYTDTQYFGPGTRLTVL.

The V call is TRBV28, the J call TRBJ1-2; D possibly corresponds to TRBD1 (6 bases). The germline gives CDR1 MDHEN, CDR2 SYDVKM. This CDR3 contains 14 residues. V lost 7 bases and J lost 5, with 17 bases in between. CDR3 amino acids: CASTDGGRDYGYTF. CDR3 DNA sequence: TGTGCCAGCACGGACGGGGGGCGCGATTATGGCTACACCTTC.

V usage is TRBV21-1 and J usage is TRBJ2-3; the D call of TRBD2 is as the table states it, not checked on the DNA. TRBV21-1 is a pseudogene segment. This CDR3 region has 18 residues. For the CDR3, the DNA is TGTGCCAGCAGAGGGGACTGCCGTTTTAGACCGGCTAGCGATACGCAGTATTTT. It is translated as CASRGDCRFRPASDTQYF.

The chain recombines TRBV5-4 with TRBJ2-2; 8 bases fit TRBD1. Germline V gives CDR1 SGHNT, CDR2 YYREEE (reference sequence). The CDR3 is 15 residues long. After removal of 6 bases from V and 5 bases from J, the junction contained 9 bases not matched to a gene. As DNA, the CDR3 is TGTGCCAGCACACAGGGGGGCCAGGTAACCGGGGAGCTGTTTTTT. This sequence encodes CASTQGGQVTGELFF.

This rearrangement joins TRBV6-4 to TRBJ2-4; a weak D match, TRBD1 (6 bases). V was cut by 6 bases and J by 0 bases, with 12 bases left in between. CDR1 is MRHNA, CDR2 SNTAGT, per germline. The CDR3 has 15 residues. The CDR3 nucleotides are TGTGCCAGCAGCGATAGGACAGCAGCCAAAAACATTCAGTACTTC. It encodes CASSDRTAAKNIQYF.

J is TRBJ2-5 and V is TRBV6-4; no clear D gene. In germline, CDR1 is MRHNA, CDR2 SNTAGT. This CDR3 is built from 13 residues. V shed 3 bases and J shed 4 bases, with 9 bases lying between them. CDR3 sequence: CASSELGGETQYF. The DNA of the CDR3 is TGTGCCAGCAGTGAATTAGGCGGAGAGACCCAGTACTTC.